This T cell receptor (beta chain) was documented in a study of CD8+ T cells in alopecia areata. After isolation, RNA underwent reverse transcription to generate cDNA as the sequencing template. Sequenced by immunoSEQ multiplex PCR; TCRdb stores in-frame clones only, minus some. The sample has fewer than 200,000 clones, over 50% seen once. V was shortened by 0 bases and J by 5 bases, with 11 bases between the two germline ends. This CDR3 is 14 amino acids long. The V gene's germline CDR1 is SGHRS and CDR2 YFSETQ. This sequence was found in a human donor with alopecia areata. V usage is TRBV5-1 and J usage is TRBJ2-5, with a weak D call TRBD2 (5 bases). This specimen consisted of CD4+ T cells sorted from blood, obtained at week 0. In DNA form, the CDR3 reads TGCGCCAGCAGCTTGGTTCTTCCGGGGGAGACCCAGTACTTC. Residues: CASSLVLPGETQYF.